Following are 14 T cell receptor beta chains from one sample sequenced in a study of shared clonotypes between healthy human individuals. The protocol was immunoSEQ multiplex PCR, while the TCRdb copy is restricted to in-frame clones and leaves out a portion. Of hundreds of thousands of clones in the sample, approximately 79% are singletons; the top ten hold approximately 1.7%. The sample consisted of memory CD4+ T cells sorted from blood. Sample subset: CD45RA-negative fraction. These receptors originate from a woman aged 30 to 39 in good health.

This rearrangement joins TRBV5-4 to TRBJ2-5; 7 bases align to TRBD1. CDR1 and CDR2 (germline): SGHNT, YYREEE (reference sequence). CDR3 length equals 14 residues. The junction had 9 bases not matched to a gene; V was cut back by 6 bases and J by 4 bases. This chain's CDR3 is CASTPRGSLETQYF. Here the CDR3 DNA reads TGTGCCAGCACCCCCAGGGGGTCATTAGAGACCCAGTACTTC.

V is TRBV7-9 and J is TRBJ2-4; possibly TRBD1 for D (6 bases). The germline gives CDR1 SEHNR, CDR2 FQNEAQ (reference sequence). This CDR3 is 13 amino acids long. V was shortened by 5 bases and J by 1 base, with 6 bases between the two germline ends. CDR3 residues: CASSDRAKNIQYF. The CDR3 nucleotides are TGTGCCAGCAGCGACAGGGCCAAAAACATTCAGTACTTC.

Only a few counts were recorded for this clone. The chain recombines TRBV2 with TRBJ1-3; no clear D. CDR3 length: 14 amino acids. Germline loops: CDR1 SNHLY, CDR2 FYNNEI. V lost 7 bases and J lost 0, with 10 bases in between. CDR3 DNA sequence: TGTGCCAGCACTGGCGGAATCTCTGGAAACACCATATATTTT. Protein product: CASTGGISGNTIYF. The full variable domain, rest sourced from reference TRBV2 and TRBJ1-3, is EPEVTQTPSHQVTQMGQEVILRCVPISNHLYFYWYRQILGQKVEFLVSFYNNEISEKSEIFDDQFSVERPDGSNFTLKIRSTKLEDSAMYFCASTGGISGNTIYFGEGSWLTVV.

This chain uses TRBV28 with TRBJ1-5; 7 nucleotides agree with TRBD1. Germline CDR1 MDHEN, CDR2 SYDVKM. The CDR3 consists of 14 residues. V shed 7 bases and J 1 base; nucleotides not matched to a gene: 4. CDR3 nucleotides: TGTGCCAGCACCCCGGGACAGAGCAATCAGCCCCAGCATTTT. Translating it yields CASTPGQSNQPQHF.

The rearrangement joins TRBV5-4 to TRBJ2-1, with 9 bases lining up with TRBD2. The germline gives CDR1 SGHNT, CDR2 YYREEE (reference sequence). The CDR3 extends over 16 amino acids. With 0 bases clipped from V and 4 bases from J, the junction kept 5 bases outside the gene matches. CDR3 sequence reads: CASSLGLAGLYNEQFF. The CDR3 DNA sequence: TGTGCCAGCAGCTTGGGCCTAGCGGGGTTATACAATGAGCAGTTCTTC. The full variable domain, its missing parts supplied by reference TRBV5-4 and TRBJ2-1, is ETGVTQSPTHLIKTRGQQVTLRCSSQSGHNTVSWYQQALGQGPQFIFQYYREEENGRGNFPPRFSGLQFPNYSSELNVNALELDDSALYLCASSLGLAGLYNEQFFGPGTRLTVL.

V and J are TRBV27 and TRBJ2-1, with TRBD2 identical over 7 bases. The CDR3 contains 15 residues. V was pared by 7 bases and J by 3 bases, with 9 bases of the junction left unmatched. Germline V gene data show CDR1 as MNHEY and CDR2 as SMNVEV (reference sequence). The CDR3 coding sequence is TGTGCCAGCAACCCGGCCGCGGGAGTCTACAATGAGCAGTTCTTC. Protein: CASNPAAGVYNEQFF.

The V and J genes are TRBV10-3 and TRBJ1-5, with unresolved D. Trimming removed 2 bases from V and 6 bases from J, with 11 bases in between. The CDR3 contains 14 residues. The V gene's germline CDR1 is ENHRY and CDR2 SYGVKD. The CDR3 here is CAISEGVRGQPQHF. The CDR3 DNA is TGTGCCATCAGTGAGGGGGTCAGAGGTCAGCCCCAGCATTTT.

V is TRBV2 and J is TRBJ2-5, with D tentatively TRBD1 (6 bases). Germline CDR1 is SNHLY and CDR2 is FYNNEI. The CDR3 loop spans 16 amino acids. The V gene lost 6 bases and the J gene lost 1 base, with 18 bases spanning the gap. This chain's CDR3 is CASRGGGSKPQETQYF. The CDR3, as DNA: TGTGCCAGCAGGGGTGGGGGCTCGAAGCCCCAAGAGACCCAGTACTTC.

The chain employs TRBV5-4 and TRBJ1-1, with 7 nucleotides matching TRBD1. The J segment lost 5 bases and the V segment lost 1 base, leaving 8 bases of the junction unmatched. Germline V CDR1 and CDR2: SGHNT, YYREEE (reference sequence). There are 15 residues in the CDR3. CDR3 bases: TGTGCCAGCAGCTTGCCACGACAGGGTGGAACTGAAGCTTTCTTT. Protein sequence: CASSLPRQGGTEAFF.

The rearrangement links TRBV7-9 to TRBJ2-2, with 8 bases lining up with TRBD2. The CDR3 contains 15 residues. Unmatched junction bases numbered 7, after V lost 5 bases and J lost 5 bases. The germline V gene has CDR1 SEHNR and CDR2 FQNEAQ (reference sequence). The CDR3 loop is CASSPGGPRTGELFF. The CDR3 region has the DNA TGTGCCAGCAGCCCGGGAGGGCCGCGGACCGGGGAGCTGTTTTTT.

This clone was recorded a few times. The sample contains more than one DNA sequence encoding this CDR3. The CDR3 sequence is CASSPGTEETQYF. For the CDR3, the DNA is TGTGCCAGCTCACCAGGGACGGAAGAGACCCAGTACTTC. The chain joins TRBV18 to TRBJ2-5, with D perhaps assigned TRBD1 or TRBD2 (5 bases each). The CDR3 loop spans 13 amino acids. Between the trimmed V and J ends, which lost 2 bases and 3 bases, there was a span of 7 bases. The V gene's germline CDR1 is KGHSH and CDR2 LQKENI.

This clone appeared a few times. The chain employs TRBV7-9 and TRBJ2-2; TRBD2 matches at 9 bases. This CDR3 is 16 amino acids long. Germline V lookup: CDR1 SEHNR, CDR2 FQNEAQ (reference sequence). Losses at the gene ends were 1 base for V and 4 bases for J; bases not matched to a gene: 4. The CDR3, as DNA: TGTGCCAGCAGCTTAGGCGGCGGGAGGGTCACCGGGGAGCTGTTTTTT. Translating gives CASSLGGGRVTGELFF.

This clone was counted at least ten times. The chain combines TRBV6-5 with TRBJ2-1, with D unresolved. The V and J ends lost 4 bases and 9 bases respectively, with 13 bases between them. The germline gives CDR1 MNHEY, CDR2 SVGAGI. The CDR3 runs to 13 residues. The CDR3 DNA sequence: TGTGCCAGCAGTTCCATTCGCCTCGGTGAGCAGTTCTTC. Its translation is CASSSIRLGEQFF.

The genes are TRBV29-1 and TRBJ1-4; D is undetermined. The V gene's germline CDR1 is SQVTM and CDR2 ANQGSEA. V dropped 5 bases and J dropped 0 bases, with 4 bases sitting between them. The CDR3 runs to 12 residues. The CDR3 sequence: CSVLATNEKLFF. CDR3 coding DNA: TGCAGCGTTCTTGCAACTAATGAAAAACTGTTTTTT.